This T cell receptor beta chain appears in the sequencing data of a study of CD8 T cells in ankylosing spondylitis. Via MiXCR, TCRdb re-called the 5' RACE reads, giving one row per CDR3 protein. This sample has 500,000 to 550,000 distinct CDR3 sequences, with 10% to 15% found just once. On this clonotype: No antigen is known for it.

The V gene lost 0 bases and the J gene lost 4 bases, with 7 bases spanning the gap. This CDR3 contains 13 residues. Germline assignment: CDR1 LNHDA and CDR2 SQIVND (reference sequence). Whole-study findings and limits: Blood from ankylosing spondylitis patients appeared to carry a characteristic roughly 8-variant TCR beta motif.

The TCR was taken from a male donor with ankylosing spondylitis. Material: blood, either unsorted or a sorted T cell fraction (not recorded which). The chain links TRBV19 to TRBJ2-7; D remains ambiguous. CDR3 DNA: TGTGCCAGTAGTATAGATCGGAGTTACGAGCAGTACTTC. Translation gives CASSIDRSYEQYF.